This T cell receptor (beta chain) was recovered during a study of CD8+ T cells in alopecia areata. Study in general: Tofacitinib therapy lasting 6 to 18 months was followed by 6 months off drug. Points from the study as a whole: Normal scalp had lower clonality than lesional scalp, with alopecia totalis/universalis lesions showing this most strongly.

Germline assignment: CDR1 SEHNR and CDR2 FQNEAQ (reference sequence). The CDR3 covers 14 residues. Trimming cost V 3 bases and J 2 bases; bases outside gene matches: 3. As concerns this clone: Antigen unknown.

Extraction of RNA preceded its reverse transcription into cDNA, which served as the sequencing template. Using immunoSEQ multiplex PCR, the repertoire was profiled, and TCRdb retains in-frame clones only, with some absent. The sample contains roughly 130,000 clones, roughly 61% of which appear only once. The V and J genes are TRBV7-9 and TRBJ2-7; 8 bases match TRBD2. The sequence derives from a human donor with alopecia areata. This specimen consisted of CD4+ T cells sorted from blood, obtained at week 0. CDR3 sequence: CASSFELAAYEQYF. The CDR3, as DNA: TGTGCCAGCAGCTTTGAACTAGCGGCCTACGAGCAGTACTTC.